The 15 T cell receptor beta chains reported below all come from one sample, sequenced in a study of vaccination and CD4 T cells after COVID-19. Time point defined: late sampling 161 to 241 days after vaccination in a few convalescent patients. TCRdb reprocessed the PCR reads via MiXCR and lists one record per CDR3 protein. The sample lists 30,000 or so distinct CDR3 sequences; about 50% were seen once. Here the sequenced sample was CD4+ T cells from blood, taken about 7 months after SARS-CoV-2 vaccination. All receptors derive from a human donor who had recovered from COVID-19.

The rearrangement links TRBV19 to TRBJ1-1; no clear D. Trimming removed 6 bases at V and 3 bases at J, with 8 bases between. Germline loops: CDR1 LNHDA, CDR2 SQIVND (reference sequence). The CDR3 length is 12 residues. The CDR3 sequence is CASSLSHTEAFF. The CDR3 nucleotides are TGTGCCAGTAGCTTATCGCACACTGAAGCTTTCTTT.

This rearrangement joins TRBV15 to TRBJ2-2; D not resolved. The CDR3 runs 14 residues. The germline V gene has CDR1 LNHNV and CDR2 YYDKDF (reference sequence). Trimming took off 6 bases at V and 5 bases at J, with 13 bases between the two ends. CDR3 DNA sequence: TGTGCCACCAGTGACGCCGCAGGTACCGGGGAGCTGTTTTTT. Residues: CATSDAAGTGELFF.

This clonotype was seen a handful of times. The chain has TRBV20-1 and TRBJ1-5; 9 bases align to TRBD1. Germline trimming cut 4 bases from V and 8 bases from J; bases unmatched to any gene: 6. Germline V gene lookup returns CDR1 DFQATT and CDR2 SNEGSKA (reference sequence). The length of the CDR3 is 13 residues. CDR3 sequence: CSATGTGTEPQHF. The DNA of the CDR3 is TGCAGTGCTACCGGGACAGGGACAGAGCCCCAGCATTTT.

This clonotype was observed a few times. The genes are TRBV24-1 and TRBJ1-5; D unresolved. V was trimmed by 3 bases and J by 0 bases, leaving 11 bases between them. Germline CDR1 and CDR2: KGHDR and SFDVKD. The CDR3 runs to 16 residues. CDR3 residues: CATSDRASHSNQPQHF. In nucleotides, the CDR3 is TGTGCCACCAGTGATCGGGCAAGCCATAGCAATCAGCCCCAGCATTTT.

This clonotype has only a few counts. This chain joins TRBV15 and TRBJ2-3; D is unclear. Germline V gene lookup returns CDR1 LNHNV and CDR2 YYDKDF (reference sequence). Trimming took 1 base from V and 2 from J, leaving 10 bases between them. The CDR3 contains 15 residues. CDR3 DNA: TGTGCCACCAGCAGAGCCATTACTACCACAGATACGCAGTATTTT. This translates into CATSRAITTTDTQYF.

J is TRBJ1-5 and V is TRBV28, with TRBD1 as a possible D gene (6 bases). CDR1 MDHEN and CDR2 SYDVKM come from the germline V gene. The CDR3 sequence is 13 residues long. V lost 3 bases, J lost 7 bases, and 10 bases lay in between. Written as DNA, the CDR3 is TGTGCCAGCAGTTTGCTCAGGGGCCAGCCCCAGCATTTT. This translates into CASSLLRGQPQHF. Full variable domain (outside the CDR3, taken from reference TRBV28 and TRBJ1-5): DVKVTQSSRYLVKRTGEKVFLECVQDMDHENMFWYRQDPGLGLRLIYFSYDVKMKEKGDIPEGYSVSREKKERFSLILESASTNQTSMYLCASSLLRGQPQHFGDGTRLSIL.

The sample holds one count of this clonotype. The J gene is TRBJ2-1, the V gene TRBV24-1, with D maybe TRBD1 (5 bases). The CDR3 has 16 amino acids. Germline V gene data show CDR1 as KGHDR and CDR2 as SFDVKD. V dropped 5 bases and J dropped 4 bases, with 17 bases sitting between them. Written as DNA, the CDR3 is TGTGCCACCAGTGTTGTTTTTGGGGCGTGGTACAATGAGCAGTTCTTC. Its translation: CATSVVFGAWYNEQFF.

In this sample, this clonotype turned up a few times. This rearrangement joins TRBV7-8 to TRBJ2-5; perhaps TRBD2 as D (5 bases). The CDR3 loop spans 13 amino acids. Looked up from germline, CDR1 is SGHVS and CDR2 is FQNEAQ. V lost 1 base to trimming and J lost 5 bases, with 8 bases between them. In DNA, the CDR3 is TGTGCCAGCAGCTTAGGGGAGCTGGAGACCCAGTACTTC. This sequence encodes CASSLGELETQYF.

V gene TRBV2 combines with J gene TRBJ2-3; possible D gene TRBD2, 5 bases. The germline gives CDR1 SNHLY, CDR2 FYNNEI. The CDR3 length is 13 residues. V dropped 3 bases and J dropped 4 bases, with 8 bases sitting between them. The CDR3 DNA is TGTGCCAGCAGTGAGTTGCGGGCAGATACGCAGTATTTT. It translates to CASSELRADTQYF.

The chain links TRBV20-1 to TRBJ2-5; 9 bases are a match to TRBD2. The CDR3 covers 14 residues. The V gene's germline CDR1 is DFQATT and CDR2 SNEGSKA (reference sequence). CDR3 residues: CSAGKLAGWETQYF. The CDR3 DNA reads as TGCAGCGCCGGAAAACTAGCGGGTTGGGAGACCCAGTACTTC.

This clonotype was counted between two and nine times. The chain carries TRBV28 and TRBJ1-5, with TRBD1 matching over 8 bases. The ends lost 6 bases at V and 5 bases at J; junction bases unmatched: 0. From germline, CDR1 is MDHEN and CDR2 SYDVKM. This CDR3 has 12 amino acids. CDR3 in DNA: TGTGCCAGCAGGACAGGGGATCAGCCCCAGCATTTT. Residues: CASRTGDQPQHF. Combining the CDR3 with reference TRBV28 and TRBJ1-5 gives the whole variable domain DVKVTQSSRYLVKRTGEKVFLECVQDMDHENMFWYRQDPGLGLRLIYFSYDVKMKEKGDIPEGYSVSREKKERFSLILESASTNQTSMYLCASRTGDQPQHFGDGTRLSIL.

This clonotype was seen more than once but under ten times. The chain links TRBV24-1 to TRBJ2-2; D is uncertain. The germline V gene has CDR1 KGHDR and CDR2 SFDVKD. The CDR3 runs to 15 residues. V lost 4 bases, J lost 4 bases, and 12 bases lay in between. The CDR3 spells CATSDRTTPTGELFF. As DNA, the CDR3 is TGTGCCACCAGTGACCGTACTACACCCACCGGGGAGCTGTTTTTT.

The gene calls are TRBV20-1 and TRBJ2-3; 10 nucleotides line up with TRBD2. Germline values: CDR1 DFQATT, CDR2 SNEGSKA (reference sequence). V was clipped by 3 bases and J by 5 bases; unmatched bases: 5. The CDR3 loop spans 14 amino acids. DNA for the CDR3: TGCAGTGCTAGGTTAGCGGGAGGCCGAGATACGCAGTATTTT. This translates into CSARLAGGRDTQYF.

The chain joins TRBV6-1 to TRBJ1-1; no firm D call. Germline values: CDR1 MNHNS, CDR2 SASEGT. V lost 5 bases and J 5 bases, leaving 15 bases between the germline ends. The CDR3 length is 14 residues. The CDR3 DNA follows: TGTGCCAGCAGTCTCATAGTCGGTAAGACTGAAGCTTTCTTT. This translates into CASSLIVGKTEAFF.

The chain carries TRBV29-1 and TRBJ1-2; TRBD1 aligns across 9 bases. J was trimmed by 4 bases and V by 5 bases; bases with no gene match: 2. The germline V gene has CDR1 SQVTM and CDR2 ANQGSEA. This CDR3 comprises 12 residues. The CDR3 loop is CSVRDRVYGYTF. CDR3 DNA: TGCAGCGTTAGGGACAGGGTCTATGGCTACACCTTC.